This T cell receptor beta chain was obtained from a study of blood T cell repertoires in COVID-19. Study-level background: There were acute and convalescent COVID-19 samples, and they came from the United States, Italy and Spain. Sources were T cells, B-cell-depleted T cells, or PBMCs; the material itself was cDNA or gDNA.

Original analysis: Cell counts per sample came from amplifying reference gene primers. The data were produced by immunoSEQ multiplex PCR, yet TCRdb's version contains in-frame clones alone and is incomplete. D and trimming were read from the DNA, whereas the V and J calls and clone size are those reported in that table. This sample has around 55,000 clones, with 90% found just once. The CDR3 covers 14 residues. V trimming: 5 bases; J trimming: 3 bases; junction bases outside the gene matches: 3. This clone was seen more than once but under ten times. The sequence was collected from a man in his forties with acute or convalescent COVID-19. The sequencing input was peripheral blood. The chain links TRBV23-1 to TRBJ1-3; 8 bases map to TRBD1. TRBV23-1 is placed among ORFs of uncertain function. The CDR3: CASSFRGHGNTIYF. CDR3 DNA: TGCGCCAGCAGTTTCAGGGGGCATGGAAACACCATATATTTT.